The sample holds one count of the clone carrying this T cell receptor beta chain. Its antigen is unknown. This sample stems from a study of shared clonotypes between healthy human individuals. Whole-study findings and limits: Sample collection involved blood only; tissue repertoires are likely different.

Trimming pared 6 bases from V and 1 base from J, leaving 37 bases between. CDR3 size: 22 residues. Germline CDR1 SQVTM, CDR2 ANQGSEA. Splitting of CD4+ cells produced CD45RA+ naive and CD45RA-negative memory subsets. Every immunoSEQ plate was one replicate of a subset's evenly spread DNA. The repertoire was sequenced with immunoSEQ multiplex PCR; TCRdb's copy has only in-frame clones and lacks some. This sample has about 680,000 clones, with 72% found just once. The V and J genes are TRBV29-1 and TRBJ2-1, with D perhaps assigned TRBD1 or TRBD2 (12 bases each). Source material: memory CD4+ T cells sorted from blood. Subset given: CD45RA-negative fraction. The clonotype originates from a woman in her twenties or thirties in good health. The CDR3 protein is CSVPRGQGAASGRAGSYNEQFF. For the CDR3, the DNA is TGCAGCGTCCCCCGGGGACAGGGGGCAGCTAGCGGGAGGGCCGGGTCCTACAATGAGCAGTTCTTC.